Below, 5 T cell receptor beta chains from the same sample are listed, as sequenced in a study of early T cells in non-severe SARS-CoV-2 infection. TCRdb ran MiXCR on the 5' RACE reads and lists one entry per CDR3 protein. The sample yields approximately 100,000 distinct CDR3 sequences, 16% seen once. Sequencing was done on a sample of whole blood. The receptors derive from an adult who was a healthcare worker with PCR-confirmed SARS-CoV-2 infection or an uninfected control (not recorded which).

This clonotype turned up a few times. The CDR3: CASSPAAGPTDTQYF. CDR3 DNA: TGCGCCAGCAGCCCGGCAGCGGGACCCACAGATACGCAGTATTTT. The genes are TRBV4-3 and TRBJ2-3; 7 bases are shared with TRBD2. The V gene's germline CDR1 is LGHNA and CDR2 YSLEER. This CDR3 is 15 amino acids long. V lost 4 bases, J lost 2 bases, and 6 bases stayed unmatched.

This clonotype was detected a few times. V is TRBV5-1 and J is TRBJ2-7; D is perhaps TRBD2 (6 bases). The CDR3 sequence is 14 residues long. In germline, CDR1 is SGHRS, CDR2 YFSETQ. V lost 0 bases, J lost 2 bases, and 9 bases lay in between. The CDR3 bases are TGCGCCAGCAGCTTGGCGGGAGAAACCTACGAGCAGTACTTC. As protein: CASSLAGETYEQYF.

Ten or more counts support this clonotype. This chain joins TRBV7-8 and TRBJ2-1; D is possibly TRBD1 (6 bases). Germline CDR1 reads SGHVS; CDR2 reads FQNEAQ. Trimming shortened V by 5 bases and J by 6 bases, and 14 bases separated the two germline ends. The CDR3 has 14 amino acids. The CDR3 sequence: CASSPQTGINEQFF. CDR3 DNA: TGTGCCAGCAGCCCTCAGACAGGAATCAATGAGCAGTTCTTC.

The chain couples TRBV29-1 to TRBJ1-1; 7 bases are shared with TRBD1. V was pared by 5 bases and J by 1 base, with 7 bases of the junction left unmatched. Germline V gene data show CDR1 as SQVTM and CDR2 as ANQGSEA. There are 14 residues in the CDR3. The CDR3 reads CSVTDTGENTEAFF. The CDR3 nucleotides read TGCAGCGTTACCGATACAGGGGAGAACACTGAAGCTTTCTTT.

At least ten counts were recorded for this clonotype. The CDR3 DNA reads TGTGCCAGCAGCCCTAGGGGTCAGGCTGTGGACATTCAGTACTTC. This translates into CASSPRGQAVDIQYF. V is TRBV7-2 and J is TRBJ2-4, with a weak D call TRBD1 (5 bases). Trimming shortened V by 5 bases and J by 8 bases, and 19 bases separated the two germline ends. The CDR3 has 15 amino acids. Germline values: CDR1 SGHTA, CDR2 FQGNSA.